This TCR beta chain was sequenced for a study of shared clonotypes between healthy human individuals. The CDR3 contains 17 residues. The ends were cut back, 3 bases at V and 2 bases at J, with 18 bases in the middle. Per germline, CDR1 LNHDA and CDR2 SQIVND (reference sequence). This table comes from immunoSEQ multiplex PCR, and its TCRdb copy is limited to in-frame clones, with some not included. The sample includes around 1.5 million clones, 98% of them seen just once. Subsets obtained from CD4+ cells comprised CD45RA+ naive and CD45RA-negative memory cells. J is TRBJ2-3 and V is TRBV19, with a possible D match to TRBD2 (5 bases). Sequencing was done on a sample of naive CD4+ T cells sorted from blood. The subset denotes: CD45RA+ positively selected. This sequence originates from a man aged 25-45 years in good health. The DNA for the CDR3 is TGTGCCAGTAGTATTACCCTGCTAGCTCACCTCACAGATACGCAGTATTTT. This gives the protein CASSITLLAHLTDTQYF.